What follows are 26 T cell receptor beta chains derived from one specimen sequenced in a study of spatial heterogeneity in lung cancer (dated by TCRdb to about 2019). No antigens are known for them. Sample time point, as interpreted from the label and publication: sample taken at primary tumor resection. Preparation of the library involved 5' RACE. Sequencing was performed on a NextSeq 500. TCRdb took the public reads, trimmed them with fastp at Q25, ran MiXCR for clone calling and kept in-frame beta chains. Records with the same CDR3 protein are collapsed into one entry carrying the most frequent genes and DNA. Recorded for this sample are about 11,000 distinct CDR3 sequences; around 5.2% of them occurred a single time. The ten largest clones capture around an eighth of the sample. General findings and caveats noted by the study authors: The tumor nonsynonymous mutation count correlated with the number of expanded intratumoral alpha and beta TCRs.

Sequenced here: lung tumor tissue, sampled at surgery. These receptors all come from a male donor with early-stage non-small cell lung cancer.

Concerning this clonotype: This beta chain represents an off-target read in a library built for alpha chains; its size is of limited meaning. The V call is TRBV6-1, the J call TRBJ2-7, with D possibly being TRBD1 (6 bases). The V and J ends lost 6 bases and 2 bases respectively, with 17 bases between them. Per the germline V gene, CDR1 is MNHNS and CDR2 is SASEGT. The CDR3 extends over 15 amino acids. DNA for the CDR3: TGTGCCAGCAGGGAGTTGGTCGGGACAACCTACGAGCAGTACTTC. Translated: CASRELVGTTYEQYF.

A remark on this clonotype: The library was prepared for alpha chains; this beta chain is a stray read, so its frequency means little. The chain uses TRBV5-7 and TRBJ1-4; D gene ambiguous. TRBV5-7 counts as an open reading frame of uncertain function. V was clipped by 1 base and J by 0 bases, with 7 bases between them. This CDR3 has 15 amino acids. The CDR3: CASSLTESTNEKLFF. The CDR3 nucleotides read TGTGCCAGCAGCTTGACAGAGTCAACTAATGAAAAACTGTTTTTT.

In its sample, this clonotype was seen many times. Being off target in a library aimed at alpha chains, this beta chain has a size of little meaning. This sequence joins TRBV7-2 and TRBJ2-2; TRBD2 is a possible D gene (5 bases). From germline, CDR1 is SGHTA and CDR2 FQGNSA. V was shortened by 4 bases and J by 0 bases, with 12 bases between the two germline ends. This CDR3 is 16 amino acids long. The CDR3 reads CASSSRRTSNTGELFF. In nucleotides, the CDR3 is TGTGCCAGCAGCTCTAGACGGACTTCGAACACCGGGGAGCTGTTTTTT.

Relative to its sample, this clonotype is medium-sized. This beta chain slipped into a library made for alpha chains as a stray read, so its size is not meaningful. The chain couples TRBV5-6 to TRBJ1-5; D gene unclear. The ends were cut back, 1 base at V and 7 bases at J, with 12 bases in the middle. CDR3 length: 14 residues. The germline V gene encodes CDR1 SGHDT and CDR2 YYEEEE. The CDR3 sequence is CASSLRWQDQPQHF. The CDR3 region has the DNA TGTGCCAGCAGCTTGAGGTGGCAGGACCAGCCCCAGCATTTT.

This clonotype was counted many times. This beta chain is an unintended read in a library built for alpha chains; its size means little. The V and J genes are TRBV10-3 and TRBJ2-1, with 11 bases that match TRBD2. CDR1 is ENHRY and CDR2 is SYGVKD in the germline V gene. CDR3 size: 14 residues. V was pared by 10 bases and J by 4 bases, with 6 bases of the junction left unmatched. CDR3 protein: CATRTSGPYNEQFF. The CDR3, as DNA: TGTGCCACAAGGACTAGCGGGCCTTACAATGAGCAGTTCTTC.

This clonotype has ten or more counts. This beta chain represents an off-target read in a library built for alpha chains; its size is of limited meaning. The V call is TRBV5-6, the J call TRBJ2-3; D not resolved. V shed 1 base and J shed 7 bases, with 13 bases lying between them. Germline V gene lookup returns CDR1 SGHDT and CDR2 YYEEEE. This CDR3 region has 14 residues. CDR3 nucleotide sequence: TGTGCCAGCAGCTTGAGGTCTGGCGTACATACGCAGTATTTT. As protein: CASSLRSGVHTQYF.

This clonotype was detected ten times or more. A library prepared for alpha chains yielded this beta chain as an off-target read; its size is of little meaning. The chain carries TRBV20-1 and TRBJ1-2; D is possibly TRBD1 (6 bases). The germline CDR1 and CDR2 sequences are DFQATT and SNEGSKA (reference sequence). Deletions cut 0 bases from V and 7 bases from J, with 12 bases between. The CDR3 spans 13 residues. The CDR3 DNA is TGCAGTGCTAGAGAAGGTGGGGGCGGTGGCTACACCTTC. Translated: CSAREGGGGGYTF.

Many counts were recorded for this clonotype. This beta chain is a stray read from a library made for alpha chains; its abundance is not meaningful. The J gene is TRBJ2-5, the V gene TRBV28; no reliable D call. Between the trimmed V and J ends, which lost 3 bases and 5 bases, there was a span of 4 bases. The CDR3 consists of 11 residues. CDR1 is MDHEN and CDR2 is SYDVKM in the germline V gene. The CDR3 here is CASSFAETQYF. The CDR3 DNA is TGTGCCAGCAGTTTCGCGGAGACCCAGTACTTC.

A few counts support this clonotype. In a library made to pick up alpha chains, this beta chain is a stray read with a size that means little. This chain joins TRBV4-2 and TRBJ2-1; D call uncertain. This CDR3 has 14 residues. Germline V gene lookup returns CDR1 LGHNA and CDR2 YNFKEQ. The V and J ends lost 0 bases and 1 base respectively, with 4 bases between them. This chain's CDR3 is CASSQDPSYNEQFF. The CDR3 DNA sequence: TGTGCCAGCAGCCAAGATCCGTCCTACAATGAGCAGTTCTTC.

This clonotype was detected a few times. The library was prepared for alpha chains; this beta chain is a stray read, so its frequency means little. The chain combines TRBV5-1 with TRBJ2-3; TRBD2 matches at 8 bases. The V and J ends lost 3 bases and 2 bases, in that order; junction bases with no gene match: 2. The CDR3 covers 14 residues. Germline V gene data show CDR1 as SGHRS and CDR2 as YFSETQ. The CDR3 sequence is CASSSGLDTDTQYF. The CDR3 DNA reads as TGCGCCAGCAGCTCGGGACTAGACACAGATACGCAGTATTTT.

This clonotype is medium-sized (0.01 to 0.1%) within its sample. This beta chain is an unintended read in a library built for alpha chains; its size means little. The CDR3 DNA is TGTGCTAGTGGTCCATGGACAGGGTACGAGCAGTACTTC. Its protein product is CASGPWTGYEQYF. The chain has TRBV12-5 and TRBJ2-7; the match to TRBD1 covers 8 bases. V lost 5 bases and J lost 4; bases outside the gene matches: 4. Germline V CDR1 and CDR2: LGHNT, FRNRAP. This CDR3 has 13 residues. The variable domain in full, completed from reference TRBV12-5 and TRBJ2-7, reads DARVTQTPRHKVTEMGQEVTMRCQPILGHNTVFWYRQTMMQGLELLAYFRNRAPLDDSGMPKDRFSAEMPDATLATLKIQPSEPRDSAVYFCASGPWTGYEQYFGPGTRLTVT.

At least ten counts were recorded for this clonotype. This beta chain came through as a stray read in a library set up for alpha chains, and its size says little. The rearrangement links TRBV7-2 to TRBJ2-3; no reliable D call. The CDR3 loop spans 12 amino acids. Germline loops: CDR1 SGHTA, CDR2 FQGNSA. The V end lost 5 bases, the J end lost 2 bases, and 5 bases lay between the germline ends. The CDR3 loop is CASSTYTDTQYF. The DNA of the CDR3 is TGTGCCAGCAGCACGTACACAGATACGCAGTATTTT.

This clonotype was counted at least ten times. The size of this beta chain means little, since it is a stray read in a library made for alpha chains. The rearrangement uses TRBV5-1 and TRBJ2-1; 8 nucleotides align to TRBD2. The CDR3 consists of 13 residues. The V gene's germline CDR1 is SGHRS and CDR2 YFSETQ. Unmatched junction bases numbered 3, after V lost 0 bases and J lost 10 bases. This CDR3 reads CASSLGLAGEQFF. The CDR3 coding sequence is TGCGCCAGCAGCTTGGGTCTAGCGGGCGAGCAGTTCTTC.

This clonotype was picked up many times. Found in a library prepared for alpha chains, this beta chain is an off-target read, and its abundance has little meaning. The V call is TRBV5-5, the J call TRBJ1-6; a weak D match, TRBD1 (5 bases). Germline V lookup: CDR1 SGHKS, CDR2 YYEKEE (reference sequence). The CDR3 extends over 15 amino acids. The ends were cut back, 2 bases at V and 7 bases at J, with 13 bases in the middle. CDR3 amino acids: CASSFRQRENSPLHF. CDR3 bases: TGTGCCAGCAGCTTTCGACAGAGGGAGAATTCACCCCTCCACTTT.

Only a few counts were recorded for this clonotype. Because this beta chain is a stray read in a library intended to capture alpha chains, its abundance should not be given much weight. The chain has TRBV20-1 and TRBJ2-1, with a tentative D call TRBD2 (6 bases). V lost 4 bases and J 2 bases, leaving 12 bases between the germline ends. The CDR3 runs to 14 residues. The germline CDR1 and CDR2 sequences are DFQATT and SNEGSKA (reference sequence). In nucleotides, the CDR3 is TGCAGTGCTAACTCTTGGAGGGCCTACAATGAGCAGTTCTTC. Encoded protein: CSANSWRAYNEQFF.

This clonotype was recorded at least ten times. The library was built for alpha chains, so this beta chain is an off-target read and its size means little. This chain joins TRBV11-2 and TRBJ2-7, with D uncertain. V was pared by 4 bases and J by 6 bases, with 7 bases between. The CDR3 totals 11 residues. Germline CDR1 SGHAT, CDR2 FQNNGV. The CDR3 protein is CASSWGSEQYF. CDR3 DNA sequence: TGTGCCAGCAGCTGGGGTAGCGAGCAGTACTTC.

By share, this clonotype ranks as medium-sized. This beta chain represents an off-target read in a library built for alpha chains; its size is of limited meaning. The chain links TRBV28 to TRBJ2-7; 10 nucleotides agree with TRBD1. J gave up 4 bases and V 5 bases, and 5 bases lay outside the gene matches. Germline V gives CDR1 MDHEN, CDR2 SYDVKM. The CDR3 totals 14 residues. CDR3 region: CASSRTGGLYEQYF. The CDR3, as DNA: TGTGCCAGCAGTAGGACAGGGGGACTGTACGAGCAGTACTTC. Full variable domain (missing parts from reference TRBV28 and TRBJ2-7): DVKVTQSSRYLVKRTGEKVFLECVQDMDHENMFWYRQDPGLGLRLIYFSYDVKMKEKGDIPEGYSVSREKKERFSLILESASTNQTSMYLCASSRTGGLYEQYFGPGTRLTVT.

By share of the sample, this clonotype is medium-sized. This beta chain is an off-target read within a library intended for alpha chains, so its frequency means little. The chain combines TRBV9 with TRBJ2-5, with 9 positions matching TRBD1. The CDR3 has 14 residues. Trimming removed 4 bases from V and 4 bases from J; junction bases left unmatched: 5. Germline assignment: CDR1 SGDLS and CDR2 YYNGEE. CDR3 bases: TGTGCCAGCAGCCCCCGGACAGGGGTAGAGACCCAGTACTTC. This gives the protein CASSPRTGVETQYF.

This clonotype was recorded many times. Because this beta chain is a stray read in a library intended to capture alpha chains, its abundance should not be given much weight. The V gene is TRBV12-3 or TRBV12-4, the J gene TRBJ2-7, with D unclear. Trimming stripped 1 base from V and 0 bases from J, with 10 bases between. The CDR3 covers 15 residues. The CDR3 sequence: CASSLGRISSYEQYF. The DNA for the CDR3 is TGTGCCAGCAGTTTAGGCCGAATATCCTCCTACGAGCAGTACTTC.

In this sample, this clonotype turned up many times. Found in a library prepared for alpha chains, this beta chain is an off-target read, and its abundance has little meaning. This chain connects TRBV10-3 to TRBJ2-5, with D possibly being TRBD1 (6 bases). V lost 6 bases and J lost 3, with 17 bases in between. This CDR3 contains 15 residues. CDR1 and CDR2 from the germline V gene are ENHRY and SYGVKD. CDR3 in amino acids: CAISNGDNSEETQYF. In DNA, the CDR3 is TGTGCCATCAGCAATGGGGACAATTCGGAAGAGACCCAGTACTTC.

This clonotype was counted many times. This beta chain turned up in a library designed for alpha chains; as an off-target read, its abundance says little. The J gene is TRBJ2-7, the V gene TRBV12-3 or TRBV12-4; 9 nucleotides match TRBD2. The V gene end was trimmed by 6 bases and the J gene end by 6 bases; junction bases not matched to a gene: 9. This CDR3 has 14 amino acids. As DNA, the CDR3 is TGTGCCAGCAGCTCCCTTAGCGGGAGTGGCGAGCAGTACTTC. It encodes CASSSLSGSGEQYF.

This clonotype was seen at least ten times. Little can be read into the size of this beta chain, an off-target read in a library designed for alpha chains. V gene TRBV4-3 combines with J gene TRBJ1-1; D is ambiguous. Trimming took 3 bases from V and 4 from J, leaving 12 bases between them. The CDR3 is 14 residues long. CDR1 and CDR2 from the germline V gene are LGHNA and YSLEER. The CDR3 coding sequence is TGCGCCAGCAGCCAGGCAGCGGCGACCACTGAAGCTTTCTTT. Amino acid sequence: CASSQAAATTEAFF.

This clonotype was counted ten times or more. This beta chain was picked up by a library intended for alpha chains and is off target, so its count carries little meaning. This sequence joins TRBV29-1 and TRBJ2-4, with D maybe TRBD2 (5 bases). V lost 3 bases, J lost 8 bases, and 8 bases lay in between. Germline assignment: CDR1 SQVTM and CDR2 ANQGSEA. The CDR3 totals 11 residues. CDR3 sequence reads: CSVEERYIQYF. The CDR3 DNA follows: TGCAGCGTTGAGGAGCGGTACATTCAGTACTTC. Using reference TRBV29-1 and TRBJ2-4 for the parts outside the CDR3, the full variable domain is SAVISQKPSRDICQRGTSLTIQCQVDSQVTMMFWYRQQPGQSLTLIATANQGSEATYESGFVIDKFPISRPNLTFSTLTVSNMSPEDSSIYLCSVEERYIQYFGAGTRLSVL.

Many counts were recorded for this clonotype. A library prepared for alpha chains yielded this beta chain as an off-target read; its size is of little meaning. The chain couples TRBV2 to TRBJ1-6, with a weak D call TRBD1 (6 bases). Trimming left V 7 bases short and J 5 bases short, with 12 bases between. Looked up from germline, CDR1 is SNHLY and CDR2 is FYNNEI. This CDR3 comprises 14 residues. CDR3 amino acids: CASKFWTDNSPLHF. CDR3 nucleotides: TGTGCCAGCAAATTTTGGACAGATAATTCACCCCTCCACTTT.

Ten or more counts support this clonotype. Found in a library prepared for alpha chains, this beta chain is an off-target read, and its abundance has little meaning. The DNA for the CDR3 is TGTGCCAGCAGTTATCACCTAGCACCCCAAGAGACCCAGTACTTC. Translating it yields CASSYHLAPQETQYF. This chain links TRBV6-6 with TRBJ2-5; weak D call: TRBD2 (5 bases). Germline values: CDR1 MNHNY, CDR2 SVGAGI (reference sequence). This CDR3 spans 15 amino acids. V was clipped by 3 bases and J by 1 base, with 12 bases between them.

This clonotype has more than one count but fewer than ten. Within a library made for alpha chains, this beta chain is off target, and its count is uninformative. V and J are TRBV6-2 or TRBV6-3 and TRBJ2-7; 12 nucleotides align to TRBD2. The V and J ends lost 9 bases and 6 bases, in that order; junction bases with no gene match: 6. The CDR3 runs 13 residues. Germline lookup yields CDR1 MNHEY and CDR2 SVGEGT. The CDR3 protein is CASRLAGDREQYF. CDR3 nucleotides: TGTGCCAGTAGACTAGCGGGAGATCGCGAGCAGTACTTC.